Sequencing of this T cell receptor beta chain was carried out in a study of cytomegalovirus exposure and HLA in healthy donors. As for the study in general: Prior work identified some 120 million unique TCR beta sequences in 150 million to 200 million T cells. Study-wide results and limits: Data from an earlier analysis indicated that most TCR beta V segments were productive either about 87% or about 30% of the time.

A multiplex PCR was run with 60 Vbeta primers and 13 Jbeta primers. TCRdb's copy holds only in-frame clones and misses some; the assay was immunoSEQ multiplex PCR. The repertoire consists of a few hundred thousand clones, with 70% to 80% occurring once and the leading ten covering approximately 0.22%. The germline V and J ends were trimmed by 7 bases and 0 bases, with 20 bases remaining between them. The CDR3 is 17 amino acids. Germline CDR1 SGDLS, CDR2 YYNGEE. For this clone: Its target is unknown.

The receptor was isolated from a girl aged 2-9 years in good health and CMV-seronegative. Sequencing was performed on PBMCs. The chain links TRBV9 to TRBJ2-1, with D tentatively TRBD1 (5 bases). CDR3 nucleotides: TGTGCCAGCGATCCAGGGTCTCCTGGGTTCTCCTACAATGAGCAGTTCTTC. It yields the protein CASDPGSPGFSYNEQFF.